The next 16 T cell receptor beta chains were all read from a single sample in a study of PD-L1 blockade in urothelial cancer (TCRdb year 2017). Library creation used the immunoSEQ multiplex PCR assay. What TCRdb holds here is the immuneACCESS table cut down to in-frame rearrangements. Part of the clones is not present; checked against another copy, under half of the missing clones reflect an unresolved V gene, and the others are unexplained. The sample table lists roughly 84,000 clones, 82% of them with a count of one. 9% to 9.5% of the sample lies in the top ten. This specimen was PBMCs, taken around atezolizumab (anti-PD-L1) treatment. The source of these receptors is a man between 70 and 80 years old with urothelial cancer.

V and J are TRBV7-9 and TRBJ1-4; TRBD1 aligns across 10 bases. The CDR3 has 14 residues. Germline lookup yields CDR1 SEHNR and CDR2 FQNEAQ (reference sequence). The ends lost 7 bases at V and 5 bases at J; junction bases unmatched: 4. The CDR3 protein is CASTRDRGNEKLFF. The DNA for the CDR3 is TGTGCCAGCACCCGGGACAGGGGAAATGAAAAACTGTTTTTT.

The rearrangement joins TRBV2 to TRBJ2-3; 9 bases are a match to TRBD1. The CDR3 contains 14 residues. Germline assignment: CDR1 SNHLY and CDR2 FYNNEI. V dropped 5 bases and J dropped 2; count of bases not matched to a gene: 2. CDR3 sequence (DNA): TGTGCCAGCAGTTGGACAGGGGTCACAGATACGCAGTATTTT. It is translated as CASSWTGVTDTQYF.

The CDR3 DNA follows: TGTGCCAGCAGTGAGTCGTCTGCTACCTACGAGCAGTACTTC. Translation: CASSESSATYEQYF. This chain joins TRBV6-1 and TRBJ2-7; D uncertain. The germline CDR1 and CDR2 sequences are MNHNS and SASEGT. Between the trimmed V and J ends, which lost 3 bases and 2 bases, there was a span of 11 bases. The CDR3 spans 14 residues.

The rearrangement links TRBV29-1 to TRBJ1-2; 8 bases fit TRBD1. Germline lookup yields CDR1 SQVTM and CDR2 ANQGSEA. Germline trimming cut 4 bases from V and 3 bases from J; bases unmatched to any gene: 4. This CDR3 has 13 residues. As DNA, the CDR3 is TGCAGCGTTGCGACAGGGGACCACTATGGCTACACCTTC. It encodes CSVATGDHYGYTF.

This sequence joins TRBV4-1 and TRBJ2-5; D gene uncertain. The CDR3 loop spans 13 amino acids. The germline V and J ends were trimmed by 1 base and 6 bases, with 9 bases remaining between them. Germline V gene lookup returns CDR1 MGHRA and CDR2 YSYEKL. CDR3 sequence (DNA): TGCGCCAGCAGCCAAGGGGCAACGAAGACCCAGTACTTC. Protein product: CASSQGATKTQYF.

The chain uses TRBV11-3 and TRBJ2-1, with 10 bases fitting TRBD2. This CDR3 contains 15 residues. Unmatched junction bases numbered 10, after V lost 4 bases and J lost 10 bases. The germline CDR1 and CDR2 sequences are SGHNT and YENEEA. As DNA, the CDR3 is TGTGCCAGCAGCTCCCGAAGCGGGAGGGCCGAGGAGCAGTTCTTC. Its translation is CASSSRSGRAEEQFF.

This clone was observed once. This chain uses TRBV6-6 with TRBJ2-7; 8 positions match TRBD2. CDR3 size: 15 residues. Germline-derived CDR1 and CDR2 are MNHNY and SVGAGI (reference sequence). J was trimmed by 3 bases and V by 6 bases; bases with no gene match: 10. The CDR3 DNA reads as TGTGCCAGCAGGACGCCGGGGGGGGGCAGCTACGAGCAGTACTTC. Translated: CASRTPGGGSYEQYF.

This clone has only one observation. The rearrangement links TRBV7-2 to TRBJ2-7; D might be TRBD2 (6 bases). CDR3 length equals 15 residues. The germline V gene has CDR1 SGHTA and CDR2 FQGNSA. Trimming pared 4 bases from V and 0 bases from J, leaving 13 bases between. The CDR3 region has the DNA TGTGCCAGCAGCTGGGGCGGGGCGAGCTCCTACGAGCAGTACTTC. Residues: CASSWGGASSYEQYF.

The rearrangement uses TRBV7-2 and TRBJ2-2; a possible D gene is TRBD1 (6 bases). CDR3 length: 14 residues. The V and J ends lost 4 bases and 2 bases respectively, with 8 bases between them. In germline, CDR1 is SGHTA, CDR2 FQGNSA. Here the CDR3 reads CASSSGANTGELFF. The CDR3 nucleotides are TGTGCCAGCAGCTCAGGGGCAAACACCGGGGAGCTGTTTTTT. The full variable domain, with the rest looked up from reference TRBV7-2 and TRBJ2-2, is GAGVSQSPSNKVTEKGKDVELRCDPISGHTALYWYRQSLGQGLEFLIYFQGNSAPDKSGLPSDRFSAERTGGSVSTLTIQRTQQEDSAVYLCASSSGANTGELFFGEGSRLTVL.

Here the CDR3 reads CASASGSYEQYF. The DNA of the CDR3 is TGTGCTAGTGCTAGCGGGAGCTACGAGCAGTACTTC. This chain links TRBV12-5 with TRBJ2-7, with 10 bases identical to TRBD2. Germline V gene sequence: CDR1 LGHNT, CDR2 FRNRAP. V trimming: 7 bases; J trimming: 3 bases; junction bases outside the gene matches: 0. CDR3 length: 12 amino acids.

The genes are TRBV7-9 and TRBJ1-2, with D possibly TRBD1 on 6 matching bases. CDR3 length equals 13 residues. The V gene lost 7 bases and the J gene lost 4 bases, with 13 bases spanning the gap. Germline CDR1 SEHNR, CDR2 FQNEAQ (reference sequence). CDR3 residues: CASTQQGPYGYTF. CDR3 nucleotides: TGTGCCAGCACACAACAGGGCCCCTATGGCTACACCTTC.

The genes are TRBV7-3 and TRBJ2-5; possible D gene TRBD1, 6 bases. Germline V gives CDR1 SGHTA, CDR2 FQGTGA. V gave up 2 bases and J gave up 2 bases, with 6 bases separating them. The CDR3 contains 13 residues. For the CDR3, the DNA is TGTGCCAGCAGCTTAGGACAGCAAGAGACCCAGTACTTC. It translates to CASSLGQQETQYF.

V is TRBV10-3 and J is TRBJ2-7; 13 nucleotides match TRBD2. V trimming: 5 bases; J trimming: 6 bases; junction bases outside the gene matches: 13. The length of the CDR3 is 17 residues. The germline V gene encodes CDR1 ENHRY and CDR2 SYGVKD. Here the CDR3 DNA reads TGTGCCATCAGTCCCTCCTCTACTAGCGGGAGGGCGGGCGAGCAGTACTTC. Translation: CAISPSSTSGRAGEQYF.

CDR3 residues: CASNNVDRSTEAFF. CDR3 DNA: TGTGCCAGCAACAATGTTGACAGGAGCACTGAAGCTTTCTTT. This chain joins TRBV11-2 and TRBJ1-1, with D possibly TRBD1 on 6 matching bases. Trimming cost V 7 bases and J 4 bases, with 16 bases left between them. Germline CDR1 and CDR2: SGHAT and FQNNGV. The CDR3 has 14 amino acids.

The chain combines TRBV9 with TRBJ2-1; the D gene is possibly TRBD2 (5 bases). The CDR3 is made up of 16 amino acids. The V end was cut by 2 bases, the J end by 3 bases, with 15 bases between. Germline CDR1 SGDLS, CDR2 YYNGEE. The CDR3, as DNA: TGTGCCAGCAGCGTCTCGGTGGGAGCCCTCTACAATGAGCAGTTCTTC. It translates to CASSVSVGALYNEQFF.

The genes are TRBV7-9 and TRBJ2-1; TRBD2 agrees at 13 bases. The V segment lost 1 base and the J segment 7 bases; nucleotides outside the gene matches: 1. The CDR3 is made up of 15 amino acids. Germline lookup yields CDR1 SEHNR and CDR2 FQNEAQ (reference sequence). In nucleotides, the CDR3 is TGTGCCAGCAGCTTAGGGACTAGCGGGAGTAATGAGCAGTTCTTC. Translating gives CASSLGTSGSNEQFF. Variable domain in full (rest from reference TRBV7-9 and TRBJ2-1): DTGVSQNPRHKITKRGQNVTFRCDPISEHNRLYWYRQTLGQGPEFLTYFQNEAQLEKSRLLSDRFSAERPKGSFSTLEIQRTEQGDSAMYLCASSLGTSGSNEQFFGPGTRLTVL.